The 10 T cell receptor beta chains listed next were all sequenced from one sample in a study. Each CDR3 protein is one row after TCRdb ran MiXCR on the RT-PCR reads. The sample consists of about 680,000 distinct CDR3 sequences, 14% of them appearing once. Sequencing input: memory CD4+ T cells from blood. The receptors here all came from a female donor in good health, serving as a healthy control.

This clonotype was picked up many times. The genes are TRBV6-5 and TRBJ1-2; no definite D call. Trimming took off 6 bases at V and 4 bases at J, with 15 bases between the two ends. Germline values: CDR1 MNHEY, CDR2 SVGAGI. The CDR3 spans 14 residues. The chain's CDR3 is CASSPRTEGYGYTF. In DNA form, the CDR3 reads TGTGCCAGCAGCCCCCGAACTGAGGGCTATGGCTACACCTTC.

V usage is TRBV29-1 and J usage is TRBJ2-2, with D unresolved. V lost 2 bases and J 0 bases, leaving 7 bases between the germline ends. The CDR3 length is 14 residues. Per germline, CDR1 SQVTM and CDR2 ANQGSEA. The CDR3 loop reads CSVERQPNTGELFF. The CDR3 DNA reads TGCAGCGTTGAAAGGCAGCCGAACACCGGGGAGCTGTTTTTT.

This clonotype came up a few times. The gene calls are TRBV5-1 and TRBJ1-6, with 9 bases matching TRBD1. The CDR3 sequence is 17 residues long. Trimming cost V 3 bases and J 6 bases; bases outside gene matches: 10. The germline V gene encodes CDR1 SGHRS and CDR2 YFSETQ. The CDR3 DNA sequence: TGCGCCAGCAGCTCCTCTCCCGGGACAGGGATTAATTCACCCCTCCACTTT. It yields the protein CASSSSPGTGINSPLHF.

This clonotype has at least ten counts. The chain is built from TRBV12-3 or TRBV12-4 and TRBJ2-7; 9 nucleotides line up with TRBD2. There are 14 residues in the CDR3. The J segment lost 5 bases and the V segment lost 4 bases, leaving 6 bases of the junction unmatched. CDR3 sequence: CASSSGTSLDEQYF. CDR3 nucleotide sequence: TGTGCCAGCAGTTCCGGGACTAGCCTAGACGAGCAGTACTTC.

V is TRBV7-9 and J is TRBJ2-1; possible D gene TRBD1, 5 bases. Germline CDR1 and CDR2: SEHNR and FQNEAQ (reference sequence). The CDR3 totals 14 residues. The V and J ends lost 5 bases and 9 bases respectively, with 17 bases between them. CDR3 amino acids: CASSPPLGVGEQFF. The DNA of the CDR3 is TGTGCCAGCAGCCCACCCCTAGGGGTTGGTGAGCAGTTCTTC. Variable domain in full (rest from reference TRBV7-9 and TRBJ2-1): DTGVSQNPRHKITKRGQNVTFRCDPISEHNRLYWYRQTLGQGPEFLTYFQNEAQLEKSRLLSDRFSAERPKGSFSTLEIQRTEQGDSAMYLCASSPPLGVGEQFFGPGTRLTVL.

The chain carries TRBV5-1 and TRBJ2-7, with D possibly TRBD2 on 6 matching bases. V was cut by 3 bases and J by 5 bases, with 15 bases left in between. Per the germline V gene, CDR1 is SGHRS and CDR2 is YFSETQ. The CDR3 spans 14 residues. CDR3 amino acids: CASSSGGIEDEQYF. The CDR3, as DNA: TGCGCCAGCAGCTCCGGCGGGATTGAGGACGAGCAGTACTTC.

This chain connects TRBV3-1 to TRBJ2-4, with D possibly matching TRBD1 (6 bases). The germline V gene encodes CDR1 LGHDT and CDR2 YNNKEL (reference sequence). The CDR3 consists of 14 residues. V was trimmed by 2 bases and J by 7 bases, leaving 12 bases between them. The CDR3 is CASSQLGQTNIQYF. Written as DNA, the CDR3 is TGTGCCAGCAGCCAATTAGGACAGACCAACATTCAGTACTTC.

This clonotype was detected ten times or more. One end of the junction does not line up with germline, which may come from a read error. This chain joins TRBV6-5 and TRBJ2-1, with D possibly TRBD2 on 6 matching bases. The CDR3 has 12 residues. Per the germline V gene, CDR1 is MNHEY and CDR2 is SVGAGI. The CDR3: CASSYSGGYGVF. As DNA, the CDR3 is TGTGCCAGCAGTTACTCGGGGGGTTATGGGGTCTTC.

Ten or more counts support this clonotype. The chain recombines TRBV6-5 with TRBJ2-1, with unresolved D. In germline, CDR1 is MNHEY, CDR2 SVGAGI. The CDR3 is made up of 11 amino acids. The V gene lost 0 bases and the J gene lost 12 bases, with 6 bases spanning the gap. This CDR3 is CASSYSRRQFF. CDR3 sequence (DNA): TGTGCCAGCAGTTACTCGAGGCGGCAGTTCTTC.

This clonotype came up many times. The V and J genes are TRBV20-1 and TRBJ2-5; TRBD2 is a possible D gene (5 bases). CDR1 is DFQATT and CDR2 is SNEGSKA in the germline V gene (reference sequence). The CDR3 sequence is 14 residues long. Trimming cost V 4 bases and J 4 bases, with 16 bases left between them. CDR3 loop: CSATRGSEGETQYF. CDR3 coding DNA: TGCAGTGCTACCCGTGGTAGCGAAGGAGAGACCCAGTACTTC.